The 20 T cell receptor beta chains given below trace back to one sample, sequenced in a study of vaccination and CD4 T cells after COVID-19. Time point indicated: late sampling 161 to 241 days after vaccination in a few convalescent patients. TCRdb itself ran the PCR reads through MiXCR, one entry per CDR3 protein. The sample shows some 27,000 distinct CDR3 sequences, 45% to 55% of them seen only once. Source: CD4+ T cells from blood, taken about 7 months after SARS-CoV-2 vaccination. These receptors were obtained from a human donor who had recovered from COVID-19.

The genes are TRBV7-9 and TRBJ1-5, with unresolved D. CDR1 and CDR2 from the germline V gene are SEHNR and FQNEAQ (reference sequence). V was clipped by 2 bases and J by 0 bases, with 5 bases between them. The CDR3 runs 14 residues. The CDR3 sequence: CASSLYDSNQPQHF. The CDR3, as DNA: TGTGCCAGCAGCTTATATGATAGCAATCAGCCCCAGCATTTT.

The rearrangement links TRBV19 to TRBJ2-7, with 7 positions matching TRBD1. The V segment lost 1 base and the J segment 0 bases; nucleotides outside the gene matches: 9. Per the germline V gene, CDR1 is LNHDA and CDR2 is SQIVND (reference sequence). This CDR3 contains 17 residues. CDR3 protein: CASSIAHRGAASYEQYF. As DNA, the CDR3 is TGTGCCAGTAGTATAGCCCACAGGGGCGCGGCCTCCTACGAGCAGTACTTC.

The V and J genes are TRBV6-5 and TRBJ2-1, with TRBD2 matching 11 bases. Germline assignment: CDR1 MNHEY and CDR2 SVGAGI. The CDR3 runs 14 residues. V lost 0 bases to trimming and J lost 16 bases; unmatched junction nucleotides: 8. The CDR3 region is CASSYSLKTSGAFF. CDR3 nucleotides: TGTGCCAGCAGTTACTCCTTGAAGACTAGCGGGGCCTTCTTC.

J is TRBJ1-6 and V is TRBV27; D remains unclear. Trimming removed 6 bases from V and 10 bases from J, with 16 bases in between. CDR1 and CDR2 (germline): MNHEY, SMNVEV (reference sequence). This CDR3 is built from 14 residues. CDR3 sequence reads: CASSPEGTGSPLHF. The CDR3 coding sequence is TGTGCCAGCAGCCCCGAGGGAACGGGGTCACCCCTCCACTTT.

The chain is built from TRBV18 and TRBJ1-5; the D gene is possibly TRBD1 (5 bases). The CDR3 contains 14 residues. Germline V gene data show CDR1 as KGHSH and CDR2 as LQKENI. With 5 bases removed from V and 0 bases from J, the gap between germline ends came to 8 bases. In DNA, the CDR3 is TGTGCCAGCTCAACGACAGTTAGCAATCAGCCCCAGCATTTT. As protein: CASSTTVSNQPQHF.

The chain carries TRBV10-3 and TRBJ2-3, with D tentatively TRBD2 (6 bases). Per germline, CDR1 ENHRY and CDR2 SYGVKD. CDR3 length: 16 amino acids. Between the trimmed V and J ends, which lost 0 bases and 0 bases, there was a span of 10 bases. CDR3 coding DNA: TGTGCCATCAGTGAGTCGCCGGGAGCCAGCACAGATACGCAGTATTTT. Translated, it gives CAISESPGASTDTQYF.

This clonotype was observed a few times. J is TRBJ1-1 and V is TRBV6-1, with 8 bases identical to TRBD1. This CDR3 comprises 15 residues. The germline gives CDR1 MNHNS, CDR2 SASEGT. V was pared by 6 bases and J by 2 bases, with 8 bases of the junction left unmatched. This CDR3 reads CASSAPGGRNTEAFF. For the CDR3, the DNA is TGTGCCAGCAGCGCGCCAGGGGGCAGAAACACTGAAGCTTTCTTT.

This clonotype was observed a few times. The chain recombines TRBV10-3 with TRBJ2-7; D possibly corresponds to TRBD2 (5 bases). The CDR3 is 12 amino acids. CDR1 is ENHRY and CDR2 is SYGVKD in the germline V gene. The V end lost 6 bases, the J end lost 2 bases, and 8 bases lay between the germline ends. CDR3 residues: CAISPGTYEQYF. Here the CDR3 DNA reads TGTGCCATCAGCCCGGGGACCTACGAGCAGTACTTC.

The chain uses TRBV15 and TRBJ2-1; D is undetermined. Germline lookup yields CDR1 LNHNV and CDR2 YYDKDF (reference sequence). The length of the CDR3 is 14 residues. Trimming removed 5 bases from V and 7 bases from J, with 15 bases in between. The CDR3 region is CATSRKTGWNEQFF. The CDR3 nucleotides read TGTGCCACCAGCCGGAAGACGGGTTGGAATGAGCAGTTCTTC.

The rearrangement uses TRBV5-1 and TRBJ2-6, with a possible D match to TRBD2 (5 bases). V was cut by 1 base and J by 0 bases, with 14 bases left in between. The V gene's germline CDR1 is SGHRS and CDR2 YFSETQ. The CDR3 covers 18 residues. CDR3 protein: CASSLRGFPTSGANVLTF. The CDR3 DNA reads as TGCGCCAGCAGCTTGCGGGGATTCCCAACCTCTGGGGCCAACGTCCTGACTTTC.

The rearrangement joins TRBV2 to TRBJ2-7; the D is unclear. V shed 1 base and J shed 2 bases, with 15 bases lying between them. The CDR3 has 16 residues. In germline, CDR1 is SNHLY, CDR2 FYNNEI. This CDR3 is CASSEVGGRGTYEQYF. Here the CDR3 DNA reads TGTGCCAGCAGTGAAGTAGGTGGGCGAGGAACCTACGAGCAGTACTTC.

The chain links TRBV6-2 or TRBV6-3 to TRBJ1-5; 10 bases agree with TRBD1. CDR3 size: 15 residues. Losses at the gene ends were 4 bases for V and 3 bases for J; bases not matched to a gene: 3. In germline, CDR1 is MNHEY, CDR2 SVGEGT. CDR3 residues: CASSLGQGFNQPQHF. Written as DNA, the CDR3 is TGTGCCAGCAGTTTGGGACAGGGGTTCAATCAGCCCCAGCATTTT.

This chain uses TRBV27 with TRBJ1-2; D not resolved. The CDR3 length is 13 residues. CDR1 MNHEY and CDR2 SMNVEV come from the germline V gene (reference sequence). The V and J ends lost 3 bases and 3 bases respectively, with 8 bases between them. CDR3 protein: CASSLGLDYGYTF. CDR3 DNA: TGTGCCAGCAGTTTGGGGTTGGACTATGGCTACACCTTC.

The genes are TRBV5-1 and TRBJ1-5, with D maybe TRBD1 (5 bases). The V gene's germline CDR1 is SGHRS and CDR2 YFSETQ. V lost 4 bases, J lost 6 bases, and 14 bases lay in between. This CDR3 is 14 amino acids long. The CDR3 DNA is TGCGCCAGCAGCAAGGGGACCCAGGGTCAGCCCCAGCATTTT. Translating it yields CASSKGTQGQPQHF.

This clonotype is medium-sized (0.01 to 0.1%). This sequence joins TRBV7-6 and TRBJ1-6; D is perhaps TRBD1 (5 bases). CDR3 length: 16 amino acids. The V end lost 0 bases, the J end lost 8 bases, and 14 bases lay between the germline ends. CDR1 and CDR2 from the germline V gene are SGHVS and FNYEAQ. The CDR3 nucleotides read TGTGCCAGCAGCTTAGCGAGGCGGGGCGGGTATTCACCCCTCCACTTT. Its translation: CASSLARRGGYSPLHF.

The chain joins TRBV15 to TRBJ2-1; D not resolved. The germline V gene has CDR1 LNHNV and CDR2 YYDKDF (reference sequence). Trimming took 5 bases from V and 5 from J, leaving 10 bases between them. The CDR3 length is 13 residues. The CDR3 DNA reads TGTGCCACCAGCGGGTGGGGAAACAATGAGCAGTTCTTC. This sequence encodes CATSGWGNNEQFF.

This clonotype has more than one count but fewer than ten. The J gene is TRBJ2-1, the V gene TRBV20-1; D not resolved. V lost 0 bases and J lost 2, with 11 bases in between. This CDR3 region has 15 residues. CDR1 and CDR2 from the germline V gene are DFQATT and SNEGSKA (reference sequence). Here the CDR3 reads CSARDGRVTYNEQFF. The CDR3 region has the DNA TGCAGTGCTAGAGATGGCCGGGTGACCTACAATGAGCAGTTCTTC.

The chain joins TRBV20-1 to TRBJ2-5; D is perhaps TRBD2 (7 bases). CDR1 and CDR2 from the germline V gene are DFQATT and SNEGSKA (reference sequence). The V end was cut by 1 base, the J end by 5 bases, with 17 bases between. The CDR3 length is 15 residues. The CDR3 reads CSARALLRGGETQYF. CDR3 bases: TGCAGTGCTAGAGCTCTCTTGAGGGGGGGGGAGACCCAGTACTTC.

V usage is TRBV21-1 and J usage is TRBJ2-7. TRBV21-1 is reported as a pseudogene. The CDR3 has 12 amino acids. The CDR3 reads CARPPRSYEQYF. DNA of the CDR3: TGTGCCAGACCACCTCGCTCCTACGAGCAGTACTTC.

V gene TRBV28 combines with J gene TRBJ1-3, with TRBD1 matching 10 bases. Germline V CDR1 and CDR2: MDHEN, SYDVKM. After removal of 6 bases from V and 7 bases from J, the junction contained 18 bases not matched to a gene. The CDR3 length is 18 residues. In DNA form, the CDR3 reads TGTGCCAGCAGAACCTGGGACAGGGGTTGGGTGGTTAGGAACACCATATATTTT. Translated: CASRTWDRGWVVRNTIYF.